These 2 T cell receptor beta chains originate from one sample sequenced in a study of T-cell reconstitution after alpha-beta-depleted transplantation in children. Molecular barcoding with unique molecular identifiers was used for the TCRbeta library. TCRdb recomputed calls from the PCR reads with MiXCR, one row per CDR3 protein. The data contain over 15,000 distinct CDR3 sequences, under 15% of them singletons. This sample comprised PBMCs, mostly from graft donor cells, obtained 60 days after TCRalphabeta/CD19-depleted stem cell transplant. The receptors were gathered from a female patient aged 2-15 years who had a stem cell transplant for congenital amegakaryocytic thrombocytopenia, so the T cells may come from the graft donor.

This clonotype was detected ten times or more. The chain uses TRBV20-1 and TRBJ2-7, with D hard to call. V was shortened by 4 bases and J by 6 bases, with 16 bases between the two germline ends. The CDR3 has 13 amino acids. Germline V gene data show CDR1 as DFQATT and CDR2 as SNEGSKA (reference sequence). This CDR3 reads CSAIRVPHGEQYF. In nucleotides, the CDR3 is TGCAGTGCTATCCGGGTCCCCCACGGCGAGCAGTACTTC.

In this sample, this clonotype turned up many times. The chain couples TRBV4-1 to TRBJ2-1, with 12 positions matching TRBD2. The CDR3 totals 19 residues. Unmatched junction bases numbered 19, after V lost 8 bases and J lost 5 bases. Per germline, CDR1 MGHRA and CDR2 YSYEKL. The DNA of the CDR3 is TGCGCCAGCGCCGTGGCAGGTTGGGGACTAGCGGGCTATGACAATGAGCAGTTCTTC. Translation gives CASAVAGWGLAGYDNEQFF.